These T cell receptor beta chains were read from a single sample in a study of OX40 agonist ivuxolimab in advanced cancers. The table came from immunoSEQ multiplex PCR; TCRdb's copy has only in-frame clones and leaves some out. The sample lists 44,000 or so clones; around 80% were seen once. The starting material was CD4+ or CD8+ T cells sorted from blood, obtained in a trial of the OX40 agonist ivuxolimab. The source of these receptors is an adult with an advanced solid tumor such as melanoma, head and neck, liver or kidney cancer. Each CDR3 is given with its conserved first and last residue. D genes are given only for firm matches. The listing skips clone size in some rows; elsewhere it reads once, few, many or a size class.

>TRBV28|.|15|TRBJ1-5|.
CASSLVSGGNQPQHF
TGTGCCAGCAGTTTAGTTTCTGGGGGCAATCAGCCCCAGCATTTT
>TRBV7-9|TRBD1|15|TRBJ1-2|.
CASSFGQGGNYGYTF
TGTGCCAGCAGCTTTGGACAGGGGGGTAACTATGGCTACACCTTC
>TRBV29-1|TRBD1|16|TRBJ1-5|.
CSVDRTGEPSNQPQHF
TGCAGCGTTGATCGGACAGGGGAACCCAGCAATCAGCCCCAGCATTTT
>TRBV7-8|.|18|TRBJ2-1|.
CASSPPLRLAKAYNEQFF
TGTGCCAGCAGCCCACCGCTGCGGCTAGCGAAAGCCTACAATGAGCAGTTCTTC
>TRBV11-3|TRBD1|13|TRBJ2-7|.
CASMDRAKGEQYF
TGTGCCAGCATGGACAGGGCAAAGGGCGAGCAGTACTTC
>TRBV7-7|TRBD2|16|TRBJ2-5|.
CASSSKLAGEQETQYF
TGTGCCAGCAGCTCGAAACTAGCGGGAGAACAAGAGACCCAGTACTTC
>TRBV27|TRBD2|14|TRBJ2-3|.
CASSLAGGLDTQYF
TGTGCCAGCAGTTTGGCGGGAGGGTTAGATACGCAGTATTTT
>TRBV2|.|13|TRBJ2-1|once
CASSEGAVNEQFF
TGTGCCAGCAGTGAAGGGGCGGTTAATGAGCAGTTCTTC
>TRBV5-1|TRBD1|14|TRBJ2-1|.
CASSPGTGDNEQFF
TGCGCCAGCAGCCCCGGGACAGGGGACAATGAGCAGTTCTTC
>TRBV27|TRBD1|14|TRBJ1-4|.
CASSIRGLDEKLFF
TGTGCCAGCAGTATCAGGGGGCTGGATGAAAAACTGTTTTTT
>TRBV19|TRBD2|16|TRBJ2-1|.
CASSPLWTSNDNEQFF
TGTGCCAGTAGCCCTCTTTGGACTAGCAACGACAATGAGCAGTTCTTC
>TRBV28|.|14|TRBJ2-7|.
CASSPIAGNSKQYF
TGTGCCAGCAGTCCAATTGCCGGGAACTCGAAGCAGTACTTC
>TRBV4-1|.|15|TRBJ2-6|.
CASSQARAGANVLTF
TGCGCCAGCAGCCAAGCACGGGCTGGGGCCAACGTCCTGACTTTC
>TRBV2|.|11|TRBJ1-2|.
CASRTKWDYTF
TGTGCCAGCAGAACGAAGTGGGACTACACCTTC
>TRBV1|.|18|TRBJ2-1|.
CTSSQDPPHRRVSNEQFF
TGCACCAGCAGCCAAGATCCCCCCCATAGGCGGGTGTCCAATGAGCAGTTCTTC
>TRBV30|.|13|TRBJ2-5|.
CAWSARRGETQYF
TGTGCCTGGAGTGCCAGAAGAGGAGAGACCCAGTACTTC
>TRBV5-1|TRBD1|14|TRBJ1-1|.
CASSSGQPGAEAFF
TGCGCCAGCAGCTCGGGACAGCCAGGCGCTGAAGCTTTCTTT
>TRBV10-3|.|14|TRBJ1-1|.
CAISAASRNTEAFF
TGTGCCATCAGTGCGGCATCCCGGAACACTGAAGCTTTCTTT
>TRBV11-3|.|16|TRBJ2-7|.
CASSLEMGGGAYEQYF
TGTGCCAGCAGCTTAGAGATGGGCGGAGGGGCATACGAGCAGTACTTC
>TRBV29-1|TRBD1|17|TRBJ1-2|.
CSVEYPGTGGLNYGYTF
TGCAGCGTTGAATACCCCGGGACAGGGGGTCTGAACTATGGCTACACCTTC
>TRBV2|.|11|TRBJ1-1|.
CASSEDGEAFF
TGTGCCAGCAGTGAAGACGGAGAAGCTTTCTTT
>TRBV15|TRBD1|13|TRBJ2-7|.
CATSRSGQGEQYF
TGTGCCACCAGCAGAAGCGGACAGGGCGAGCAGTACTTC
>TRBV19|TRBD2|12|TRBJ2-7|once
CASTSGGSEQYF
TGTGCCAGTACCAGCGGGGGGAGCGAGCAGTACTTC
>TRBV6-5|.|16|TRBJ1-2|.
CASSYGRWGGNYGYTF
TGTGCCAGCAGTTACGGGAGATGGGGGGGGAATTATGGCTACACCTTC
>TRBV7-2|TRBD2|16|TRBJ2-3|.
CASSLGPGLAGDTQYF
TGTGCCAGCAGCTTAGGGCCGGGACTAGCAGGAGATACGCAGTATTTT
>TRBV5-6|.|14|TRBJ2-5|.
CASSRVQTQETQYF
TGTGCCAGCAGCAGGGTACAGACACAAGAGACCCAGTACTTC
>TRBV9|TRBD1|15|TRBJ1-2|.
CASSDPRQGDYGYTF
TGTGCCAGCAGCGACCCCAGACAGGGGGACTATGGCTACACCTTC
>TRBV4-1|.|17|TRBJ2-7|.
CASSQEGGPDYLYEQYF
TGCGCCAGCAGCCAAGAGGGCGGGCCGGACTACCTCTACGAGCAGTACTTC
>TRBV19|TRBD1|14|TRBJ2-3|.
CASSRTGGTDTQYF
TGTGCCAGTAGTAGGACAGGGGGCACAGATACGCAGTATTTT
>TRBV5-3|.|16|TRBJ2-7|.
CARSLVIGVPGDEQYF
TGTGCCAGAAGCTTGGTTATCGGGGTTCCTGGCGACGAGCAGTACTTC
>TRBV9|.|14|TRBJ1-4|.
CASSVGGSNEKLFF
TGTGCCAGCAGCGTAGGAGGCAGTAATGAAAAACTGTTTTTT
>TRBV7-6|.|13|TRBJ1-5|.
CASSRGVGQPQHF
TGTGCCAGCAGCCGGGGGGTGGGTCAGCCCCAGCATTTT
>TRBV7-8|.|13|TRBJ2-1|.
CASSLNSNNEQFF
TGTGCCAGCAGCTTAAATAGTAACAATGAGCAGTTCTTC
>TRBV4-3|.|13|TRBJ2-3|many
CASSRDSTDTQYF
TGCGCCAGCAGCCGCGACAGCACAGATACGCAGTATTTT
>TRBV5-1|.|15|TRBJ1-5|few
CASSLGPGSNQPQHF
TGCGCCAGCAGCTTGGGGCCAGGGAGCAATCAGCCCCAGCATTTT
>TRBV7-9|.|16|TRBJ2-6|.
CASSPGAGVGANVLTF
TGTGCCAGCAGCCCTGGGGCAGGGGTTGGGGCCAACGTCCTGACTTTC
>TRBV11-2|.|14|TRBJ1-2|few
CASSLDSPNYGYTF
TGTGCCAGCAGCTTAGATTCTCCCAACTATGGCTACACCTTC
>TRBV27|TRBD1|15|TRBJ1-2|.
CASAPTGTGNYGYTF
TGTGCCAGCGCCCCAACGGGGACAGGGAACTATGGCTACACCTTC
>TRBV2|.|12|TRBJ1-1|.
CATPGGGLEAFF
TGTGCCACCCCGGGAGGAGGGCTCGAAGCTTTCTTT
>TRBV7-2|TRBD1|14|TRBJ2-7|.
CASSFTGVVYEQYF
TGTGCCAGCAGCTTCACAGGGGTGGTTTACGAGCAGTACTTC
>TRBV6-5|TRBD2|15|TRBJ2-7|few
CASSPTSGRLGEQYF
TGTGCCAGCAGCCCCACTAGCGGGAGACTTGGCGAGCAGTACTTC
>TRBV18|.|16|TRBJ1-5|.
CASSPLDKYSNQPQHF
TGTGCCAGCTCACCACTGGACAAATATAGCAATCAGCCCCAGCATTTT
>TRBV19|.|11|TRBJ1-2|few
CASSFSRDYTF
TGTGCCAGTAGTTTCTCCCGGGACTACACCTTC
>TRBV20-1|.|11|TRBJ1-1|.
CSARGPVEAFF
TGCAGTGCTAGAGGTCCGGTGGAAGCTTTCTTT
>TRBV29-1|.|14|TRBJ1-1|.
CSVEWPPGNTEAFF
TGCAGCGTTGAATGGCCTCCGGGGAACACTGAAGCTTTCTTT
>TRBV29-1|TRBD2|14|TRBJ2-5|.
CSVSGTSGTETQYF
TGCAGCGTTTCCGGGACTAGCGGGACAGAGACCCAGTACTTC
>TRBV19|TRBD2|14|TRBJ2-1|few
CASSISSGRTEQFF
TGTGCCAGTAGTATATCTAGCGGGAGGACTGAGCAGTTCTTC
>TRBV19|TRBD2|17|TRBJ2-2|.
CASIGRPGLAGPGELFF
TGTGCCAGTATCGGCCGACCGGGACTAGCGGGACCCGGGGAGCTGTTTTTT
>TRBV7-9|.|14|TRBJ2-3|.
CASSLEGYTDTQYF
TGTGCCAGCAGCTTAGAGGGCTACACAGATACGCAGTATTTT
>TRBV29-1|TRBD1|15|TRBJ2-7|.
CSVGGGTGADYEQYF
TGCAGCGTAGGAGGTGGGACAGGGGCCGACTACGAGCAGTACTTC
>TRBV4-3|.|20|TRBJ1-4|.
CASSQEPLHVGLGTNEKLFF
TGCGCCAGCAGCCAAGAACCCCTCCACGTCGGGTTAGGGACTAATGAAAAACTGTTTTTT
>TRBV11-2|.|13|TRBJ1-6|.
CASSFERGSSLHF
TGTGCCAGCAGTTTTGAGAGAGGGAGTTCCCTCCACTTT
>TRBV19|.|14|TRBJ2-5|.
CASSARFGSWTQYF
TGTGCCAGTAGTGCCCGTTTCGGGAGTTGGACCCAGTACTTC
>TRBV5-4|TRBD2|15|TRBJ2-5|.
CASSPGGTEEGTQYF
TGTGCCAGCAGCCCGGGGGGGACGGAAGAGGGGACCCAGTACTTC
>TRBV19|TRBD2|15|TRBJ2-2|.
CASSMGGGRTGELFF
TGTGCCAGTAGTATGGGCGGCGGGAGAACCGGGGAGCTGTTTTTT
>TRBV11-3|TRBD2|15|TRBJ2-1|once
CASSSQTAGDNEQFF
TGTGCCAGCAGCTCCCAAACAGCGGGGGACAATGAGCAGTTCTTC
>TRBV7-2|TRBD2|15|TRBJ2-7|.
CASSYLPGLAYEQYF
TGTGCCAGCAGCTACTTACCGGGACTAGCCTACGAGCAGTACTTC